Within the sample, the clone carrying this T cell receptor beta chain is medium-sized. Its antigen is not known. This sample was included in a study of response to subunit inactivated influenza vaccine. Study-level results: Authors suggested few new T cells are recruited by each seasonal influenza vaccination.

MiXCR, run by TCRdb on the RT-PCR reads, gives a single entry per CDR3 protein. The sample has some 300,000 distinct CDR3 sequences; roughly 20% are singletons. The TCR originated in a man between 50 and 75 years old who received an inactivated influenza vaccine. The sequences come from PBMCs from blood, collected 21 months after vaccination.

Here the CDR3 DNA reads TGTGCCAGCAGCTTAGTGGCCTGGGGCACTGAAGCTTTCTTT. Translation gives CASSLVAWGTEAFF. V is TRBV7-2 and J is TRBJ1-1; D ambiguous. The CDR3 extends over 14 amino acids. Looked up from germline, CDR1 is SGHTA and CDR2 is FQGNSA. Deletions cut 1 base from V and 4 bases from J, with 10 bases between.